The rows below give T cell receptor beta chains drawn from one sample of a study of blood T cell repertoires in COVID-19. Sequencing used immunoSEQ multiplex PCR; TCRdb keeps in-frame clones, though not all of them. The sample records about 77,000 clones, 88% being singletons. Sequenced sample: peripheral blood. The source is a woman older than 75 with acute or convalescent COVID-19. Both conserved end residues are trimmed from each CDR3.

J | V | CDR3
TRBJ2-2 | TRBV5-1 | ASSSQPPGQNTGELF
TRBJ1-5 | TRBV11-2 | ASSRTGGSNQPQH
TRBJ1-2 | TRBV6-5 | ASRRTGENYGYT
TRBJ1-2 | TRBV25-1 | ASSQAGDYGYT
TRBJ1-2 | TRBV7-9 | ASSPAGFGVSGYT
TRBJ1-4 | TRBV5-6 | ASSQTLDRGSEKLF
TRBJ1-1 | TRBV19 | ASKNSGIRAEAF
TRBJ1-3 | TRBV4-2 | ASSQNPPTGAGNTIY
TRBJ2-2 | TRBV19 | ASRTGKGGTGELF
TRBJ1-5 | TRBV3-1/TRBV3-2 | ASSQGPAQHQPQH
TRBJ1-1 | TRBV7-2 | ASSAKGAKLEAF
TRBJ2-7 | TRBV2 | ASSDRQGAFYEQY
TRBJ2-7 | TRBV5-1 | ASSLAISSVYEQY
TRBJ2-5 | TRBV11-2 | ASSKRQGAGGETQY
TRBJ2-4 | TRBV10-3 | AISATSGGDNIQY
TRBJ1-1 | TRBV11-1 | ASSLGVNTEAF
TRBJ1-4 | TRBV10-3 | AISQRANEKLF
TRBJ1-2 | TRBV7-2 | ASTDRWNYGYT
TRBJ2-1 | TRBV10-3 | ASGEAGSSYNEQF
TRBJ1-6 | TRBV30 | AWRGQGNNSPLH
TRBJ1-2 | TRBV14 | ASSQEPLYRVDEDGYT
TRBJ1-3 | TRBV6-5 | AIRGGAGNTIY
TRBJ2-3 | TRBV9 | ASSGQVSTDTQY
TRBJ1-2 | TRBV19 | ASSIAALRDGYT
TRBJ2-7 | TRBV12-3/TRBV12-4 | ASKGQTYEQY
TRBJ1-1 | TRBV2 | ASSEIRTGMNTEAF
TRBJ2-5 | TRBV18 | ASSPPGAVQETQY
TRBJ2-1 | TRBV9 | ASSVGAWTSEDEQF
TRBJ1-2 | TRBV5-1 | ASSIGQIYGYT
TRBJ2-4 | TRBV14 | ASSQEYSNIQY
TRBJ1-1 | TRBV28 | ASSQTRDSTEAF
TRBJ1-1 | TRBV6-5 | ASSRPTKNTEAF
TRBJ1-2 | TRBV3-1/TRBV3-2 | ASSPPRVEGLYGYT
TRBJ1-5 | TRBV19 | ASRKLRDSNQPQH
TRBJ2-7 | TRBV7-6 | ASSSGGASYEQY
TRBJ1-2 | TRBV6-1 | ASSESSGGLNYGYT
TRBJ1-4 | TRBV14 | ASSQITGVGDEKLF
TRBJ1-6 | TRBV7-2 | ASSLGGRSPLH
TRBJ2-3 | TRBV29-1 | SVAGVTDTQY
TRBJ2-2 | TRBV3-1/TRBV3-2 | ASSHPSGVTGELF
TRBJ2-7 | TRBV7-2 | ASSLTAKGEQY
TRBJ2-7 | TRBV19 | ASRTTSAGGVYEQY
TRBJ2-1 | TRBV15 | ATSREPTGGGYNEQF
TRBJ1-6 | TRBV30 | AWSVQRGPPLH
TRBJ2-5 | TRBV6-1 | ASSEAGGETQY